The subject of this entry is one TCR beta chain. Its target is unknown. The record originates from a study of memory CD4+ T cells and cytomegalovirus serostatus. Study as a whole: Healthy Belgian adult donors included roughly ten CMV-positive and some 24 CMV-negative people. Whole-study results and caveats: Repertoires predicted CMV serostatus with median bootstrapped AUC of approximately 0.94.

The sort gate was single viable CD3+CD4+CD8-CD45RO+ cells for memory CD4+ T cells. CD4+ T cells were isolated by positive magnetic selection. Profiling relied on immunoSEQ multiplex PCR, and the TCRdb table lists in-frame clones only, not all of them. This table has about 57,000 clones, 70% to 80% appearing once. Germline lookup yields CDR1 SGHRS and CDR2 YFSETQ. V was pared by 0 bases and J by 6 bases, with 6 bases between. The CDR3 runs to 13 residues. The genes are TRBV5-1 and TRBJ2-2, with unresolved D. The sample consisted of memory CD4+ T cells from blood. The TCR originated in an adult in good health and CMV-seronegative. The CDR3 DNA is TGCGCCAGCAGCTTGGCCAGCTCCGGGGAGCTGTTTTTT. Translation gives CASSLASSGELFF.